The source of this T cell receptor beta chain is a study of T cells in Graves' hyperthyroidism and ophthalmopathy. With 1 base removed from V and 5 bases from J, the gap between germline ends came to 11 bases. The CDR3 is made up of 14 amino acids. Per germline, CDR1 MGHRA and CDR2 YSYEKL. Each diagnosis drew on symptoms, thyroxine, TRAb, thyroid ultrasound and orbital computed tomography findings. RNA transcripts gave rise to amplified TCR beta CDR3 regions. Initially, a first-round RT-PCR of the TCR CDR3 employed the HTBI primer set. TCRdb ran MiXCR on the multiplex PCR reads and lists one entry per CDR3 protein. The data hold a few hundred thousand distinct CDR3 sequences, with about 15% observed a single time. This clonotype was observed a handful of times.

This receptor was taken from a woman younger than 45 with Graves' hyperthyroidism that later progressed to Graves' ophthalmopathy. The V gene is TRBV4-1, the J gene TRBJ1-2, with D unclear. Sample: blood. CDR3 protein: CASSQVGDAYGYTF. The CDR3 DNA sequence: TGCGCCAGCAGCCAAGTAGGCGACGCGTATGGCTACACCTTC.